A single sample gave rise to the 6 T cell receptor beta chains below, sequenced in a study of shared clonotypes between healthy human individuals. CD45RO-negative, CCR7-selected cells formed the naive CD8 fraction, which excluded terminally differentiated effector memory CD45RA+ cells. Some clones are missing from TCRdb's copy, which holds only in-frame ones; the method was immunoSEQ multiplex PCR. Here the sample spans roughly 2.1 million clones, 93% being singletons. Sequencing was done on a sample of naive CD8+ T cells from PBMCs. The origin of the receptors is a man younger than 30 in good health. Some clones in this sample may be carry-over from other donors' samples.

Note on this clone: In the same sample, other DNA sequences code for this CDR3. The rearrangement uses TRBV28 and TRBJ2-7; TRBD1 matches 9 bases. The V and J ends lost 2 bases and 1 base, in that order; junction bases with no gene match: 3. Per the germline V gene, CDR1 is MDHEN and CDR2 is SYDVKM. CDR3 size: 15 residues. CDR3 coding DNA: TGTGCCAGCAGTTTAATGGGACAGGGTTCCTACGAGCAGTACTTC. Protein: CASSLMGQGSYEQYF.

The chain joins TRBV19 to TRBJ1-5, with a possible D match to TRBD1 (6 bases). The germline V gene has CDR1 LNHDA and CDR2 SQIVND (reference sequence). The CDR3 totals 18 residues. V was trimmed by 1 base and J by 0 bases, leaving 16 bases between them. The CDR3 loop reads CASSIGQGPDYSNQPQHF. CDR3 nucleotide sequence: TGTGCCAGTAGTATAGGCCAGGGGCCCGATTATAGCAATCAGCCCCAGCATTTT.

The chain joins TRBV15 to TRBJ2-3; TRBD2 aligns across 7 bases. Germline values: CDR1 LNHNV, CDR2 YYDKDF (reference sequence). J gave up 3 bases and V 5 bases, and 11 bases lay outside the gene matches. This CDR3 spans 16 amino acids. CDR3 sequence reads: CATSPEGRVTTDTQYF. CDR3 bases: TGTGCCACCAGCCCCGAGGGGAGGGTTACGACAGATACGCAGTATTTT.

This chain uses TRBV7-3 with TRBJ2-5; D might be TRBD1 or TRBD2, each matching 7 bases. Germline lookup yields CDR1 SGHTA and CDR2 FQGTGA. With 2 bases removed from V and 5 bases from J, the gap between germline ends came to 21 bases. The CDR3 runs to 17 residues. The CDR3 DNA reads as TGTGCCAGCAGCTTACTCTGCGGGGAGGGGGCTAGGGAGACCCAGTACTTC. It yields the protein CASSLLCGEGARETQYF.

The chain links TRBV19 to TRBJ2-2; D call uncertain. Germline V gene sequence: CDR1 LNHDA, CDR2 SQIVND (reference sequence). The CDR3 loop spans 13 amino acids. V was trimmed by 3 bases and J by 7 bases, leaving 9 bases between them. CDR3 region: CASSMNPGGELFF. In DNA form, the CDR3 reads TGTGCCAGTAGTATGAACCCAGGCGGGGAGCTGTTTTTT.

The J gene is TRBJ2-2, the V gene TRBV7-6, with 11 bases lining up with TRBD2. This CDR3 has 17 residues. With 1 base clipped from V and 3 bases from J, the junction kept 4 bases outside the gene matches. The germline V gene encodes CDR1 SGHVS and CDR2 FNYEAQ. The CDR3 is CASSLGLAGGHTGELFF. The CDR3, as DNA: TGTGCCAGCAGCTTAGGCCTAGCGGGAGGCCACACCGGGGAGCTGTTTTTT.